One and the same sample provided the 4 T cell receptor beta chains below, sequenced in a study of T cells in Graves' hyperthyroidism and ophthalmopathy. There were TCR beta CDR3 regions amplified from RNA transcripts. Researchers ran a first-round RT-PCR on the TCR CDR3 using the HTBI primer set. TCRdb fed the multiplex PCR reads into MiXCR, producing one record per CDR3 protein. Of approximately 700,000 distinct CDR3 sequences listed, about 17% are singletons. What was sequenced was blood. All receptors come from a young man with Graves' hyperthyroidism.

In its sample, this clonotype was seen many times. V and J are TRBV12-3 or TRBV12-4 and TRBJ1-2; no firm D call. Trimming shortened V by 3 bases and J by 4 bases, and 9 bases separated the two germline ends. There are 13 residues in the CDR3. For the CDR3, the DNA is TGTGCCAGCAGTTTTGAAGGGTCCTATGGCTACACCTTC. Translating gives CASSFEGSYGYTF.

This clonotype has only a few counts. The rearrangement joins TRBV29-1 to TRBJ2-7; TRBD2 agrees at 9 bases. Losses at the gene ends were 6 bases for V and 7 bases for J; bases not matched to a gene: 16. The CDR3 spans 15 residues. Germline values: CDR1 SQVTM, CDR2 ANQGSEA. The CDR3 sequence is CSVPGGAGGNQEQYF. The CDR3, as DNA: TGCAGCGTGCCAGGCGGGGCGGGAGGGAATCAGGAGCAGTACTTC.

At least ten counts were recorded for this clonotype. This chain connects TRBV5-1 to TRBJ2-7; D not certain. Trimming took off 4 bases at V and 3 bases at J, with 17 bases between the two ends. This CDR3 contains 15 residues. Germline assignment: CDR1 SGHRS and CDR2 YFSETQ. The CDR3 sequence is CASSVGLRRNYEQYF. CDR3 DNA: TGCGCCAGCAGCGTCGGCCTTCGTCGTAACTACGAGCAGTACTTC.

This clonotype was seen at least ten times. The V and J genes are TRBV29-1 and TRBJ2-7; D possibly matches TRBD1 or TRBD2 (6 bases each). The ends were cut back, 4 bases at V and 6 bases at J, with 10 bases in the middle. This CDR3 has 11 residues. The germline gives CDR1 SQVTM, CDR2 ANQGSEA. The DNA of the CDR3 is TGCAGCGTTGGACGGGGGCCCGAGCAGTACTTC. Translating gives CSVGRGPEQYF.